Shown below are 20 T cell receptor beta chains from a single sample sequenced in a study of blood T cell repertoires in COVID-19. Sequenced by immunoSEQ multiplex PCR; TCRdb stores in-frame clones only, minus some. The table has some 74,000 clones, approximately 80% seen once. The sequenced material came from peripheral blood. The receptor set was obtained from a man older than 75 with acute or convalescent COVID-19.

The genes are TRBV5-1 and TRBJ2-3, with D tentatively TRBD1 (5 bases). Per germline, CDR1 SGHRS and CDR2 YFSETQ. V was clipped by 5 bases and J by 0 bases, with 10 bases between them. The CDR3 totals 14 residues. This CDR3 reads CASSGAASTDTQYF. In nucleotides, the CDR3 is TGCGCCAGCAGTGGGGCGGCTAGCACAGATACGCAGTATTTT. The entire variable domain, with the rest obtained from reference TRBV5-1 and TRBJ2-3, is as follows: KAGVTQTPRYLIKTRGQQVTLSCSPISGHRSVSWYQQTPGQGLQFLFEYFSETQRNKGNFPGRFSGRQFSNSRSEMNVSTLELGDSALYLCASSGAASTDTQYFGPGTRLTVL.

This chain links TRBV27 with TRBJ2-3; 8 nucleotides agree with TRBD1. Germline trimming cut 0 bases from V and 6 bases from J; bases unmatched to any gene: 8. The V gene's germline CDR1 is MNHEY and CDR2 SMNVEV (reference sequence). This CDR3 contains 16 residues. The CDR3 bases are TGTGCCAGCAGTTTATCGTCAGGACAGGGAACGGATACGCAGTATTTT. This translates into CASSLSSGQGTDTQYF.

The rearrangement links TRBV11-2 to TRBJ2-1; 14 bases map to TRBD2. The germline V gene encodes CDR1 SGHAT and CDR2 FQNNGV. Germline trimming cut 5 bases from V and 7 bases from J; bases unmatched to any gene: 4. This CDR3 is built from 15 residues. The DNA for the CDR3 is TGTGCCAGCAGCCCGGGACTAGCGGGAGTAAATGAGCAGTTCTTC. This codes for CASSPGLAGVNEQFF. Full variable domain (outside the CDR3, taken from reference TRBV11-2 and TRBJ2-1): EAGVAQSPRYKIIEKRQSVAFWCNPISGHATLYWYQQILGQGPKLLIQFQNNGVVDDSQLPKDRFSAERLKGVDSTLKIQPAKLEDSAVYLCASSPGLAGVNEQFFGPGTRLTVL.

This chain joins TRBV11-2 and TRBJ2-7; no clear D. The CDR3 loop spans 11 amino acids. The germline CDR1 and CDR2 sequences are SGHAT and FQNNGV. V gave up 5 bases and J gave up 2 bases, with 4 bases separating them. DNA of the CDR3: TGTGCCAGCAGCGTTACCTACGAGCAGTACTTC. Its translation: CASSVTYEQYF.

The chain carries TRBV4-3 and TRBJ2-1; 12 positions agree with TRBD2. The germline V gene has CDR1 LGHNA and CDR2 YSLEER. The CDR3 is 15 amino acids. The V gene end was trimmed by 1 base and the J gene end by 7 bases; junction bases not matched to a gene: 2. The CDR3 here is CASSQGLAGENEQFF. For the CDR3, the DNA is TGCGCCAGCAGCCAAGGACTAGCGGGAGAAAATGAGCAGTTCTTC.

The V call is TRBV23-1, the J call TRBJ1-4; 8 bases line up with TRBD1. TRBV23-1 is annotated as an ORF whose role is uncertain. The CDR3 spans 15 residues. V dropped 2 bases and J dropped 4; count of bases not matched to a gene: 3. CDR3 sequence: CASSQPGTGNEKLFF. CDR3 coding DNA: TGCGCCAGCAGTCAACCCGGGACAGGTAATGAAAAACTGTTTTTT.

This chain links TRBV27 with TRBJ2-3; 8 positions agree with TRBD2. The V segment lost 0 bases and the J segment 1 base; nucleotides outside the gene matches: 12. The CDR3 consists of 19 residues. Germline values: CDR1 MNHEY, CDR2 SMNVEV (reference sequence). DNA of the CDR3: TGTGCCAGCAGTTTATCCAACCCCATGGGGCGGGAGGGCACAGATACGCAGTATTTT. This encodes CASSLSNPMGREGTDTQYF.

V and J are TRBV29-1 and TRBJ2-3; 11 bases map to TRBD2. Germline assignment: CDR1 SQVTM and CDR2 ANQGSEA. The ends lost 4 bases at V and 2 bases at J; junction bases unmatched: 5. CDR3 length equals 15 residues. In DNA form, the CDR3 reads TGCAGCGTTGTATTGGGACTAGCGGCCACAGATACGCAGTATTTT. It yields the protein CSVVLGLAATDTQYF.

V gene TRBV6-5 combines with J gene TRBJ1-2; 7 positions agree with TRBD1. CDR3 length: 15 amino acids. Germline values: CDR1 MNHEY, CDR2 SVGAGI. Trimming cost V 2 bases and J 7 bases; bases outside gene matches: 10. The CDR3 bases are TGTGCCAGCAGTTACGGAAGACAGGGCGGATTTGGCTACACCTTC. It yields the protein CASSYGRQGGFGYTF.

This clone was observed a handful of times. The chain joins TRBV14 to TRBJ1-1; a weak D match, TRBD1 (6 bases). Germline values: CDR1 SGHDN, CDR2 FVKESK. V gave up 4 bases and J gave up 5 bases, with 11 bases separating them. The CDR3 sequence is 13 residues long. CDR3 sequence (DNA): TGTGCCAGCAGCCCCCAGGGGTGGACTGAAGCTTTCTTT. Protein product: CASSPQGWTEAFF.

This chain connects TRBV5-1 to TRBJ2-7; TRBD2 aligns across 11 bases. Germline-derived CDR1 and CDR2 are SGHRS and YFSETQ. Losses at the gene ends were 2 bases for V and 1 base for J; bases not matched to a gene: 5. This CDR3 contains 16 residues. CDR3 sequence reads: CASSLGLAGGSYEQYF. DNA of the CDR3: TGCGCCAGCAGCTTAGGTCTAGCGGGGGGATCCTACGAGCAGTACTTC.

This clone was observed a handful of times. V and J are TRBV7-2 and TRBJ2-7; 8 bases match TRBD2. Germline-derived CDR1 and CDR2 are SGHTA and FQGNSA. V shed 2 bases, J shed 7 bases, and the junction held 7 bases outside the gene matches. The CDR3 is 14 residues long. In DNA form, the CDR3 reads TGTGCCAGCAGCTTAACGGGAGGGCCGGAGGAGCAGTACTTC. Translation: CASSLTGGPEEQYF.

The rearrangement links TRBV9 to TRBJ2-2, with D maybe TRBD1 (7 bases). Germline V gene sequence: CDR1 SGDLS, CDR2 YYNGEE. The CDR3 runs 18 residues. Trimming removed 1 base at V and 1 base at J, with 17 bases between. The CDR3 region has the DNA TGTGCCAGCAGCGTATTGGGTGGAGGGGGCGAGAACACCGGGGAGCTGTTTTTT. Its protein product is CASSVLGGGGENTGELFF. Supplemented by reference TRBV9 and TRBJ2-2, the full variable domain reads DSGVTQTPKHLITATGQRVTLRCSPRSGDLSVYWYQQSLDQGLQFLIQYYNGEERAKGNILERFSAQQFPDLHSELNLSSLELGDSALYFCASSVLGGGGENTGELFFGEGSRLTVL.

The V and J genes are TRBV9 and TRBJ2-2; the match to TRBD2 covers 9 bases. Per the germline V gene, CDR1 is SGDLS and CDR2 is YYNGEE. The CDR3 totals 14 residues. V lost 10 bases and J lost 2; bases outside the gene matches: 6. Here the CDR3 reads CASQGLANTGELFF. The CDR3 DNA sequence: TGTGCCTCCCAGGGACTAGCCAACACCGGGGAGCTGTTTTTT.

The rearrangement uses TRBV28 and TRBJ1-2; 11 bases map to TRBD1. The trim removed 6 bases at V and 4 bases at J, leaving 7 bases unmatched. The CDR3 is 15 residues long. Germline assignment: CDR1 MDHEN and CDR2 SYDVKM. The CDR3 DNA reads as TGTGCCAGCAGCCTCGGACAGGGGGCTTTCTATGGCTACACCTTC. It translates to CASSLGQGAFYGYTF.

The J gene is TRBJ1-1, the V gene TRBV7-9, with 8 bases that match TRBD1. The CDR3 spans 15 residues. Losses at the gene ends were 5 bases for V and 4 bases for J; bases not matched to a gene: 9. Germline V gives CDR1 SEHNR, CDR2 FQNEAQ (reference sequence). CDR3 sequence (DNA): TGTGCCAGCAGCAGAATCAGGGGGCCTGGCACTGAAGCTTTCTTT. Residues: CASSRIRGPGTEAFF.

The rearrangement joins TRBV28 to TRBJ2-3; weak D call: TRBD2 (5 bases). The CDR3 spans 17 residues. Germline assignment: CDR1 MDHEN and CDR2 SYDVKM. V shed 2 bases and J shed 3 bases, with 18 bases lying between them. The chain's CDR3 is CASSLRPGKLSTDTQYF. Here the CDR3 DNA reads TGTGCCAGCAGTTTACGGCCGGGAAAGTTGTCGACAGATACGCAGTATTTT.

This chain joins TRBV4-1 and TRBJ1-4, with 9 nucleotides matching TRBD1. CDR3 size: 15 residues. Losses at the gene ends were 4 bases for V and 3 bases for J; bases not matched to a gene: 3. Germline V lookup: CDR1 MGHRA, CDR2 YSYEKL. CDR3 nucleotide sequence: TGCGCCAGCAGCCCGGGACAGGGAGCTAATGAAAAACTGTTTTTT. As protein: CASSPGQGANEKLFF.

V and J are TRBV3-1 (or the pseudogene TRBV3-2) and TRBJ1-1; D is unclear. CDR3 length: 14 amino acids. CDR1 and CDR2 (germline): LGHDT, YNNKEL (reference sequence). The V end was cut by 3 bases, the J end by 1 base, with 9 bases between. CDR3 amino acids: CASSQGGGNTEAFF. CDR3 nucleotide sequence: TGTGCCAGCAGCCAGGGAGGAGGGAACACTGAAGCTTTCTTT.

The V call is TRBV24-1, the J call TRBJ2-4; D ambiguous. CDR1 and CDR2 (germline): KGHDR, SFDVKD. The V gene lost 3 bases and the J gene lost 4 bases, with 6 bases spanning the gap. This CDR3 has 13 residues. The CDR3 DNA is TGTGCCACCAGTGATACTGTTAAAAACATTCAGTACTTC. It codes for CATSDTVKNIQYF.